These T cell receptor beta chains were read from a single sample in a study of vaccination effects on CD4 cells after COVID-19. Their antigens remain unidentified. Profiled with immunoSEQ multiplex PCR; TCRdb holds only in-frame clones, not every one. The table records 78,000 or so clones, about four fifths of them present only once. The source was CD4+ T cells from PBMCs cultured with SARS-CoV-2 spike peptides, collected before COVID-19 vaccination. These receptors all come from a human donor who received a COVID-19 vaccine. Each CDR3 is given with its conserved first and last residue. Each record gives: J gene, D gene, clone size, V gene, CDR3 protein, CDR3 DNA. A D gene is named only where the DNA matches it firmly. Clone size is given for some rows only: seen once, a few or many times, or a class if the clone is expanded.

j_gene: TRBJ1-1
d_gene: TRBD1
abundance: once
v_gene: TRBV5-1
CDR3aa: CASSEGANTEAFF
CDR3nt: TGCGCCAGCAGTGAGGGGGCGAACACTGAAGCTTTCTTT

j_gene: TRBJ2-2
d_gene: .
abundance: .
v_gene: TRBV15
CDR3aa: CATSRARYPGELFF
CDR3nt: TGTGCCACCAGCAGAGCTCGGTACCCCGGGGAGCTGTTTTTT

j_gene: TRBJ1-1
d_gene: TRBD1
abundance: .
v_gene: TRBV5-1
CDR3aa: CASSTGTGAGIGEAFF
CDR3nt: TGCGCCAGCAGCACCGGGACAGGGGCCGGCATTGGTGAAGCTTTCTTT

j_gene: TRBJ2-4
d_gene: .
abundance: once
v_gene: TRBV19
CDR3aa: CATTFGRTNYQNIQYF
CDR3nt: TGTGCCACCACTTTTGGCCGGACGAACTACCAAAACATTCAGTACTTC

j_gene: TRBJ2-5
d_gene: .
abundance: .
v_gene: TRBV5-1
CDR3aa: CASSSAGNHGETQYF
CDR3nt: TGCGCCAGCAGTTCAGCAGGGAATCATGGGGAGACCCAGTACTTC

j_gene: TRBJ2-5
d_gene: TRBD2
abundance: .
v_gene: TRBV10-1
CDR3aa: CASSVSGGAPETQYF
CDR3nt: TGCGCCAGCAGTGTTAGCGGGGGGGCTCCAGAGACCCAGTACTTC

j_gene: TRBJ1-2
d_gene: .
abundance: .
v_gene: TRBV5-4
CDR3aa: CASSLLDPSGGYTF
CDR3nt: TGTGCCAGCAGCTTGTTGGACCCCTCGGGCGGCTACACCTTC

j_gene: TRBJ2-2
d_gene: .
abundance: few
v_gene: TRBV6-2/TRBV6-3
CDR3aa: CASSSLAQATNTGELFF
CDR3nt: TGTGCCAGCAGTTCCCTCGCACAGGCAACTAACACCGGGGAGCTGTTTTTT

j_gene: TRBJ2-2
d_gene: .
abundance: .
v_gene: TRBV7-3
CDR3aa: CASSFSRTGELFF
CDR3nt: TGTGCCAGCAGCTTTTCCCGTACCGGGGAGCTGTTTTTT

j_gene: TRBJ2-5
d_gene: TRBD1
abundance: once
v_gene: TRBV6-5
CDR3aa: CASSYKDRGYQETQYF
CDR3nt: TGTGCCAGCAGTTATAAAGACAGGGGGTACCAAGAGACCCAGTACTTC

j_gene: TRBJ2-5
d_gene: .
abundance: .
v_gene: TRBV5-1
CDR3aa: CASTSAFQETQYF
CDR3nt: TGCGCCAGCACCTCGGCTTTCCAAGAGACCCAGTACTTC

j_gene: TRBJ1-3
d_gene: .
abundance: .
v_gene: TRBV7-8
CDR3aa: CASSRSTGSGNTIYF
CDR3nt: TGTGCCAGCAGCCGATCCACAGGCTCTGGAAACACCATATATTTT

j_gene: TRBJ2-2
d_gene: .
abundance: .
v_gene: TRBV7-9
CDR3aa: CASSLVGSENGGELFF
CDR3nt: TGTGCCAGCAGCTTAGTGGGGTCAGAAAACGGCGGGGAGCTGTTTTTT

j_gene: TRBJ2-4
d_gene: .
abundance: .
v_gene: TRBV6-5
CDR3aa: CASSYSRGLSKNIQYF
CDR3nt: TGTGCCAGCAGTTACTCGCGGGGCCTCTCTAAAAACATTCAGTACTTC

j_gene: TRBJ1-4
d_gene: .
abundance: .
v_gene: TRBV15
CDR3aa: CATSSRRQGNEKLFF
CDR3nt: TGTGCCACCAGCAGTCGACGGCAGGGGAATGAAAAACTGTTTTTT

j_gene: TRBJ2-1
d_gene: .
abundance: .
v_gene: TRBV6-5
CDR3aa: CASSYSPTAETGRQFF
CDR3nt: TGTGCCAGCAGTTACTCCCCTACCGCTGAGACGGGTCGGCAGTTCTTC

j_gene: TRBJ2-2
d_gene: .
abundance: .
v_gene: TRBV6-6
CDR3aa: CASISGFPGELFF
CDR3nt: TGTGCCAGCATTTCAGGGTTCCCCGGGGAGCTGTTTTTT

j_gene: TRBJ2-3
d_gene: TRBD2
abundance: .
v_gene: TRBV10-3
CDR3aa: CAIKGVAGATDTQYF
CDR3nt: TGTGCCATCAAAGGTGTGGCGGGAGCCACAGATACGCAGTATTTT

j_gene: TRBJ2-2
d_gene: TRBD2
abundance: .
v_gene: TRBV28
CDR3aa: CASGGGRWELFF
CDR3nt: TGTGCCAGCGGGGGAGGGAGATGGGAGCTGTTTTTT

j_gene: TRBJ2-4
d_gene: .
abundance: .
v_gene: TRBV7-3
CDR3aa: CASSPPNKNIQYF
CDR3nt: TGTGCCAGCAGCCCACCTAACAAAAACATTCAGTACTTC

j_gene: TRBJ2-5
d_gene: .
abundance: once
v_gene: TRBV6-1
CDR3aa: CASSEVPQETQYF
CDR3nt: TGTGCCAGCAGTGAGGTACCTCAAGAGACCCAGTACTTC

j_gene: TRBJ2-2
d_gene: TRBD1
abundance: .
v_gene: TRBV2
CDR3aa: CASGQYRGQGLTGELFF
CDR3nt: TGTGCCAGCGGGCAGTACCGGGGACAGGGTTTAACCGGGGAGCTGTTTTTT

j_gene: TRBJ1-6
d_gene: .
abundance: once
v_gene: TRBV19
CDR3aa: CASKGDSSYSPLHF
CDR3nt: TGTGCCAGTAAGGGAGACAGCTCCTATTCACCCCTCCACTTT

j_gene: TRBJ2-1
d_gene: TRBD1
abundance: .
v_gene: TRBV2
CDR3aa: CASRTRQGPYNEQFF
CDR3nt: TGTGCCAGCAGAACTAGACAGGGTCCCTACAATGAGCAGTTCTTC

j_gene: TRBJ2-1
d_gene: .
abundance: .
v_gene: TRBV5-8
CDR3aa: CASSLGQFRYNEQFF
CDR3nt: TGTGCCAGCAGCTTGGGACAGTTCCGTTACAATGAGCAGTTCTTC